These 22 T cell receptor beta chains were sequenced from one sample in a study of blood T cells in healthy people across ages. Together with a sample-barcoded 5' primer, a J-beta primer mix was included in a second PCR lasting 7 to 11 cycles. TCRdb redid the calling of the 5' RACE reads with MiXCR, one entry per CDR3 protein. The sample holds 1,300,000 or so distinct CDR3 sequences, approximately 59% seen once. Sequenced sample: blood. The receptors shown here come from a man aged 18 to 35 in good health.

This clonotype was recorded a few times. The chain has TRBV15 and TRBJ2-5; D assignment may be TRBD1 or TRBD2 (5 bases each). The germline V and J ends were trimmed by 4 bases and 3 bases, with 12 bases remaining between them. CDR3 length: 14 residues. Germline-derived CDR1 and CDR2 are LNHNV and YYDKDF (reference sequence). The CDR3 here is CATSNRDGKETQYF. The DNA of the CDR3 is TGTGCCACCAGCAACCGGGACGGTAAAGAGACCCAGTACTTC. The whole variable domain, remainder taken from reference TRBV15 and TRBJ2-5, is DAMVIQNPRYQVTQFGKPVTLSCSQTLNHNVMYWYQQKSSQAPKLLFHYYDKDFNNEADTPDNFQSRRPNTSFCFLDIRSPGLGDTAMYLCATSNRDGKETQYFGPGTRLLVL.

CDR3 in DNA: TGTGCCAGCATCCCCTCTGGGGGCTACGAGCAGTACTTC. The encoded protein is CASIPSGGYEQYF. This chain joins TRBV21-1 and TRBJ2-7; TRBD1 reflects the table's D call only, with no check against the DNA. TRBV21-1 is a recognized pseudogene. The CDR3 sequence is 13 residues long.

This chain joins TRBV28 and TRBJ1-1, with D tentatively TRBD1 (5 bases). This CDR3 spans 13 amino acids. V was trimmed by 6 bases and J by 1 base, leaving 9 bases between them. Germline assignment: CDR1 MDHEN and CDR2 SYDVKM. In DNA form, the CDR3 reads TGTGCCAGCAGGAGGGGAAGGAACACTGAAGCTTTCTTT. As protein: CASRRGRNTEAFF.

The CDR3 region is CASSSRLGTGTHEQYF. CDR3 DNA: TGTGCCAGCAGTTCCCGCTTGGGGACAGGGACCCACGAGCAGTACTTC. The gene calls are TRBV6-4 and TRBJ2-7; 9 bases are a match to TRBD1. CDR3 size: 16 residues. The germline CDR1 and CDR2 sequences are MRHNA and SNTAGT. V was pared by 5 bases and J by 5 bases, with 13 bases of the junction left unmatched.

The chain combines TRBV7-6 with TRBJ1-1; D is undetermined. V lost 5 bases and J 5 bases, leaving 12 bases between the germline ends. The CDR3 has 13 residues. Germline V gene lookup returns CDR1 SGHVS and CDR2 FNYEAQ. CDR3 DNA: TGTGCCAGCAGCGGAGAGAGCGGGACTGAAGCTTTCTTT. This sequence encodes CASSGESGTEAFF.

This CDR3 is CSARRQLQETQYF. The CDR3 region has the DNA TGCAGTGCTAGGCGGCAGTTACAAGAGACCCAGTACTTC. The chain joins TRBV20-1 to TRBJ2-5, with D unclear. Germline V gene data show CDR1 as DFQATT and CDR2 as SNEGSKA (reference sequence). The CDR3 totals 13 residues. V lost 3 bases and J lost 2, with 10 bases in between.

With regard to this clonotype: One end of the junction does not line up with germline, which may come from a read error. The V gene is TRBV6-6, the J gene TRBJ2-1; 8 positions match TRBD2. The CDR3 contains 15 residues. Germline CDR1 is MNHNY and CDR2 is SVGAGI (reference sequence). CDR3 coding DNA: TGTGCCTGCAGCTACGATGCGGGGGGATGGGATGAGCAGTTCTTC. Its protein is CACSYDAGGWDEQFF.

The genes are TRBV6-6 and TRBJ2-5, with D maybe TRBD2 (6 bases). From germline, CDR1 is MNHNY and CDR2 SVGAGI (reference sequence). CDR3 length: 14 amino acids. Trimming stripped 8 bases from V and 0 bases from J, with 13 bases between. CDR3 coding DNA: TGTGCCAGCCGCGGGGAAGCATACCAAGAGACCCAGTACTTC. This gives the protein CASRGEAYQETQYF.

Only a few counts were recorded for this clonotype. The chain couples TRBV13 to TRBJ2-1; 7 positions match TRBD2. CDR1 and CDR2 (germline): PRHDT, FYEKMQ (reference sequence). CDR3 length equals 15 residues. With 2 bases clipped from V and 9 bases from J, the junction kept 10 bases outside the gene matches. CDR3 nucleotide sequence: TGTGCCAGCAGCTTATTATCCAGCGGGAAGAGTGAGCAGTTCTTC. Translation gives CASSLLSSGKSEQFF.

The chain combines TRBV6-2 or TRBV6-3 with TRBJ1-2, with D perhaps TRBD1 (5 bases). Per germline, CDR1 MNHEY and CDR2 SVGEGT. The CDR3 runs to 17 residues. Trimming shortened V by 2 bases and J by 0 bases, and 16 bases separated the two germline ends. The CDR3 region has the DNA TGTGCCAGCAGTTACACGCAGGACGGGACCTCTAACTATGGCTACACCTTC. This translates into CASSYTQDGTSNYGYTF.

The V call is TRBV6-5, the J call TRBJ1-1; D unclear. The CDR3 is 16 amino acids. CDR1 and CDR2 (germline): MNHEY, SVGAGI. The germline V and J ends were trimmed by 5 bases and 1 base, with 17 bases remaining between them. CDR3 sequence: CASSPVLIGSNTEAFF. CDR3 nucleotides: TGTGCCAGCAGTCCTGTCCTCATAGGATCGAACACTGAAGCTTTCTTT.

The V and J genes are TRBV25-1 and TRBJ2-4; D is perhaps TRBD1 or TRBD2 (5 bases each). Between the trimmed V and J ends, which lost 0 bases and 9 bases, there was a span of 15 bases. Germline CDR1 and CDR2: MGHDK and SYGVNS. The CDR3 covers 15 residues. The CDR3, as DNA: TGTGCCAGCAGTGAATATACCGGGGCCGAAGGCATTCAGTACTTC. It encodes CASSEYTGAEGIQYF. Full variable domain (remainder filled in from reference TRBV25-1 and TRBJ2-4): EADIYQTPRYLVIGTGKKITLECSQTMGHDKMYWYQQDPGMELHLIHYSYGVNSTEKGDLSSESTVSRIRTEHFPLTLESARPSHTSQYLCASSEYTGAEGIQYFGAGTRLSVL.

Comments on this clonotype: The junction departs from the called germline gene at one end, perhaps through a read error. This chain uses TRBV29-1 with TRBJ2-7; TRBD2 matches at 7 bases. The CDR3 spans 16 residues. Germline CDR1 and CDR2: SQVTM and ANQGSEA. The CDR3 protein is CSVPGLGREGSDEQYF. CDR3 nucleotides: TGCAGCGTCCCAGGATTGGGGAGGGAGGGCTCCGACGAGCAGTACTTC.

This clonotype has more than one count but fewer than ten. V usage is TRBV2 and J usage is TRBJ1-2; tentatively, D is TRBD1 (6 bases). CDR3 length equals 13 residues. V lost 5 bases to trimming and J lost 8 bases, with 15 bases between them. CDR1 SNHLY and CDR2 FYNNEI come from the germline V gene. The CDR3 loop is CASSTTGSKGYTF. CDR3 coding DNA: TGTGCCAGCAGTACCACAGGGTCCAAGGGCTACACCTTC.

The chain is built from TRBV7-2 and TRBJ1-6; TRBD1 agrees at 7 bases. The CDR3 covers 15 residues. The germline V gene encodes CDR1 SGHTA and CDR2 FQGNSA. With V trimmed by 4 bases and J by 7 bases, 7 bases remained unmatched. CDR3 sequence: CASSYTGTVNSPLHF. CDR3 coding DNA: TGTGCCAGCAGCTACACCGGGACAGTGAATTCACCCCTCCACTTT.

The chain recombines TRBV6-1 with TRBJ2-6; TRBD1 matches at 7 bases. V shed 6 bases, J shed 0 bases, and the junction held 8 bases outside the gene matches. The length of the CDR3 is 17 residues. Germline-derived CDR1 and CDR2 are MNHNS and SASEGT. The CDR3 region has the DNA TGTGCCAGCAGGGGTACAGGGGCCATCTCTGGGGCCAACGTCCTGACTTTC. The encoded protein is CASRGTGAISGANVLTF.

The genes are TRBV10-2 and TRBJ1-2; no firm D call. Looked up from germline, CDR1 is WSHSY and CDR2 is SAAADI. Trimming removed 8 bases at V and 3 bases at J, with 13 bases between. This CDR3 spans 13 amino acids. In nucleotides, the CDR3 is TGCGCCAGCGGGGAGGGCCAAGACTATGGCTACACCTTC. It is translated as CASGEGQDYGYTF.

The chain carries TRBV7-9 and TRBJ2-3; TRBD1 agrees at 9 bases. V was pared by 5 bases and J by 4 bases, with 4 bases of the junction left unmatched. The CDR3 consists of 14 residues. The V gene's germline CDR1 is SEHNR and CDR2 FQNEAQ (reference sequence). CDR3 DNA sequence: TGTGCCAGCAGCCACGGACAGGGGCCAGATACGCAGTATTTT. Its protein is CASSHGQGPDTQYF.

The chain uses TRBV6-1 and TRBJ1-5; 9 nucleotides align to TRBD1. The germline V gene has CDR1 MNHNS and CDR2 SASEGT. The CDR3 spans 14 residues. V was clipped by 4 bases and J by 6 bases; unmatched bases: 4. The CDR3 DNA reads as TGTGCCAGCAGTGGACAGGGGGTTACTCAGCCCCAGCATTTT. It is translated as CASSGQGVTQPQHF.

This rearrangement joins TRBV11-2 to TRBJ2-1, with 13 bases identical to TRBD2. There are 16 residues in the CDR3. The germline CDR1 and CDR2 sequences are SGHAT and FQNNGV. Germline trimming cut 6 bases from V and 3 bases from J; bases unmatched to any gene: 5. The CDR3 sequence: CASRLAGGHYYNEQFF. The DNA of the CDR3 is TGTGCCAGCAGACTAGCGGGAGGGCATTACTACAATGAGCAGTTCTTC.

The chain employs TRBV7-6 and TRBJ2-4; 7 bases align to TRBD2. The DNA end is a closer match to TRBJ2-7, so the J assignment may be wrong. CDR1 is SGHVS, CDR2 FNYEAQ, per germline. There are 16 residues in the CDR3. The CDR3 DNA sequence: TGTGCCAGCAGCCCCACGGGGGGTTACCCCCTCTACGAGCAGTACTTC. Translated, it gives CASSPTGGYPLYEQYF.

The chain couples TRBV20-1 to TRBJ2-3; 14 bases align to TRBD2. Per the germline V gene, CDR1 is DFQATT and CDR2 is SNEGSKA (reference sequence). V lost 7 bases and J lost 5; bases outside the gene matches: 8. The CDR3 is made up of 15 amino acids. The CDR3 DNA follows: TGCAGTGGAAAAACCGGGACTAGCGGGAGAGATACGCAGTATTTT. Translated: CSGKTGTSGRDTQYF.